This TCR beta chain was sequenced for a study of breast tumors, draining lymph nodes, adjacent tissues. This clonotype was counted at least ten times. As yet, its antigen is unknown. TCRdb independently ran MiXCR on the multiplex PCR reads; one entry per CDR3 protein. The repertoire has about 25,000 distinct CDR3 sequences, approximately 20% of them found once; the top ten carry approximately 13%. General observations from the study: Tumor T cell lymph node origin was a supported hypothesis, not proven. Tumor TCR diversity was below lymph nodes but above nontumor tissue. Luminal-like breast cancer showed significantly greater tumor-nontumor repertoire similarity than basal-like breast cancer did. The data were judged consistent with most tumor T cells coming from lymph node and expanding in tumor.

The CDR3 runs 14 residues. Germline V gene lookup returns CDR1 SGHTA and CDR2 FQGNSA. Trimming removed 4 bases from V and 0 bases from J, with 9 bases in between. Sequencing input: breast tumor tissue. The gene calls are TRBV7-2 and TRBJ2-5; D not resolved. This receptor was taken from a female donor with breast cancer. Some clones in this sample may be carry-over from other donors' samples. CDR3 bases: TGTGCCAGCAGCTCTACAGCGTACCAAGAGACCCAGTACTTC. It is translated as CASSSTAYQETQYF.